This T cell receptor (beta chain) was sequenced during a study of blood T cell repertoires in COVID-19. Study-wide context: Whether acute or convalescent, the COVID-19 samples came from the United States, Italy and Spain. PBMCs, B-cell-depleted T cells, or T cells were the source of the cDNA or gDNA that made up the material.

V dropped 5 bases and J dropped 7; count of bases not matched to a gene: 5. Germline-derived CDR1 and CDR2 are SGHNT and YENEEA. This CDR3 has 15 amino acids. Source study methods: Reference gene primer amplification gave nucleated cell count estimates. Profiled with immunoSEQ multiplex PCR; TCRdb holds only in-frame clones, not every one. The V and J calls and clone size are taken from that table; D and trimming were inferred from the DNA. The data contain about 81,000 clones, about 88% of them singletons. This sequence joins TRBV11-3 and TRBJ2-2; 12 bases fit TRBD1. Material for sequencing was peripheral blood. This TCR derives from a man aged 65 to 85 with active or convalescent COVID-19. CDR3 loop: CASSAGTGGLGELFF. The CDR3 DNA is TGTGCCAGCAGCGCCGGGACAGGGGGCCTCGGGGAGCTGTTTTTT.